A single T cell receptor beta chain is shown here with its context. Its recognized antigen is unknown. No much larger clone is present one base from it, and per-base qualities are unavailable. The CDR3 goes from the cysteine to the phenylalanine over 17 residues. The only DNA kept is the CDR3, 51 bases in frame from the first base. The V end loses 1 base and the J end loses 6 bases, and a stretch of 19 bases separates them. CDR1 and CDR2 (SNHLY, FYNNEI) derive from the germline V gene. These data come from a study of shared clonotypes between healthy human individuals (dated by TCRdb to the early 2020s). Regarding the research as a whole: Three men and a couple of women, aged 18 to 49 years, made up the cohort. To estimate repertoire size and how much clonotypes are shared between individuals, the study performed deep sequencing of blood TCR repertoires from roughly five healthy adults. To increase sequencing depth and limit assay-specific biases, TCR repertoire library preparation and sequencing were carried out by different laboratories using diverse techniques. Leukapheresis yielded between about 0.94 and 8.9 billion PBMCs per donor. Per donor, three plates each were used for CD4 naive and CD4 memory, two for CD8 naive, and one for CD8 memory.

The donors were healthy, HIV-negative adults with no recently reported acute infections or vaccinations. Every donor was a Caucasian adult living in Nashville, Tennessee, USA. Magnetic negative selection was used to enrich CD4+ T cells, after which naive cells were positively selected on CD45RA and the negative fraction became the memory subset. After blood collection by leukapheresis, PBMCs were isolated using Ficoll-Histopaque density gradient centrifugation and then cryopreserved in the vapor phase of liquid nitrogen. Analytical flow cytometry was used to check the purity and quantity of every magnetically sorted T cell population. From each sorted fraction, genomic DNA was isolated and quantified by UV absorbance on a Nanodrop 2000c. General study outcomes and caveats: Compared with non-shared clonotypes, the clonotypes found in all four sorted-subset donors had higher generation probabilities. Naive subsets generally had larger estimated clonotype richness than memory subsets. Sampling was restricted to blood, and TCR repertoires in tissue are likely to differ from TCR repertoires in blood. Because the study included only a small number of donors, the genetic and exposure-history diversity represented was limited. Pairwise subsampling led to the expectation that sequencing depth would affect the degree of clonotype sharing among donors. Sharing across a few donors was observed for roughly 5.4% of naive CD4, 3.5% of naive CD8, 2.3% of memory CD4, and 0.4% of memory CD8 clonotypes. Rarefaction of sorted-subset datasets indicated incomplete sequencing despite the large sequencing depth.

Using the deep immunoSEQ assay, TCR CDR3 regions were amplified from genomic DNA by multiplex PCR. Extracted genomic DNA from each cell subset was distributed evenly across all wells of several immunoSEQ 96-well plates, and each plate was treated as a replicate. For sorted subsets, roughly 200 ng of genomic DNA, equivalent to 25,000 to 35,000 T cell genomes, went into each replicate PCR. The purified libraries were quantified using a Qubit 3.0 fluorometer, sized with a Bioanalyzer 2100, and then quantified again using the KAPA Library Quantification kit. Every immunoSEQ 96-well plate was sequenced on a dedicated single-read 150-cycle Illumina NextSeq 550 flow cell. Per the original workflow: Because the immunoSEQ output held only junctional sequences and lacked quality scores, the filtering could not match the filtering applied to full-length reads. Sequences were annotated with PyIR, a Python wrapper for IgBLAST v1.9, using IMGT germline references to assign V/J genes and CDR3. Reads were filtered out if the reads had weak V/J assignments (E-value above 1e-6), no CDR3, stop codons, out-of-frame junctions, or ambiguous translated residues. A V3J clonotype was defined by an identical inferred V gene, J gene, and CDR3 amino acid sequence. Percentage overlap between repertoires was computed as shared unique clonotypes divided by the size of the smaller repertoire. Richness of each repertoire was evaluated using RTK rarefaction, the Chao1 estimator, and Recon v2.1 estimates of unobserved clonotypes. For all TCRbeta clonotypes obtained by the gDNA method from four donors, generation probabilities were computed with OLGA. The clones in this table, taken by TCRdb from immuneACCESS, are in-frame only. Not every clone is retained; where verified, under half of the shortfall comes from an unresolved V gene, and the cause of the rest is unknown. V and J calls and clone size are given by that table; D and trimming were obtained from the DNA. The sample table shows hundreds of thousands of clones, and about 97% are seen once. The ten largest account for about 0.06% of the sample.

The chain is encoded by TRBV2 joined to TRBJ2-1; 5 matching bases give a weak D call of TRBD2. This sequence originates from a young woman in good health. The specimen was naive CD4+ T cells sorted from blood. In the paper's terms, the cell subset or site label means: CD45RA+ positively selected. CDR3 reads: CASSEVRGSVEGNEQFF. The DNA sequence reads TGTGCCAGCAGTGAAGTTCGTGGCAGCGTAGAGGGCAATGAGCAGTTCTTC.